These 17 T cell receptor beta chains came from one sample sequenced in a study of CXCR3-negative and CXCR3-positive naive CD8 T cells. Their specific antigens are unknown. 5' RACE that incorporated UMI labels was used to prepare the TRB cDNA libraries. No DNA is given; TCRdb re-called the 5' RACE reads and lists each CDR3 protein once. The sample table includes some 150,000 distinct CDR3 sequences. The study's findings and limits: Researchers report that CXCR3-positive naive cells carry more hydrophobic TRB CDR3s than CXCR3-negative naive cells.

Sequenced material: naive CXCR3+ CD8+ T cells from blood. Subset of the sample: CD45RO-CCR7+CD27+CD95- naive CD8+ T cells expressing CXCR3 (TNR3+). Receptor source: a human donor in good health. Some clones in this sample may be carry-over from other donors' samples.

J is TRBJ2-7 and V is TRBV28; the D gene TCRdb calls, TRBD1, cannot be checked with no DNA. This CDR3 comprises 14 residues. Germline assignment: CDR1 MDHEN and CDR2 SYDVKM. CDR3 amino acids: CASSSAGTGFEQYF. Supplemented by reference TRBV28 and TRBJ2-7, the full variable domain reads DVKVTQSSRYLVKRTGEKVFLECVQDMDHENMFWYRQDPGLGLRLIYFSYDVKMKEKGDIPEGYSVSREKKERFSLILESASTNQTSMYLCASSSAGTGFEQYFGPGTRLTVT.

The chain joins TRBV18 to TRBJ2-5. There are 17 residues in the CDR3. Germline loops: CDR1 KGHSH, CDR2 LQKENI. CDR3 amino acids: CASSPYSVGASQETQYF.

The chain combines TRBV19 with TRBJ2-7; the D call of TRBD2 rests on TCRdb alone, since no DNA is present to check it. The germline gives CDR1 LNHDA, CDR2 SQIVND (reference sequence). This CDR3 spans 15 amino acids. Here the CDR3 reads CASSIALAGRNEQYF.

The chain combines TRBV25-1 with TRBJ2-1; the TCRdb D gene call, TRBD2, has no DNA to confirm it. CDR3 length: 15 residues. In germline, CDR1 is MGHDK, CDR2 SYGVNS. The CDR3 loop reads CASSGLTSDYNEQFF.

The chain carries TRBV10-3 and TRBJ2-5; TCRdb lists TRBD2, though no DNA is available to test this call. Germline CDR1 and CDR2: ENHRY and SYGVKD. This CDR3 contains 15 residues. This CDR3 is CAISAVGTTQETQYF.

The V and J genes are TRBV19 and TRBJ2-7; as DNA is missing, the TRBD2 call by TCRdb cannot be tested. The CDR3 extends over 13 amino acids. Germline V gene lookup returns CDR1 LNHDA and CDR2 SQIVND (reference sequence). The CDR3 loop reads CASNRYSGDEQYF.

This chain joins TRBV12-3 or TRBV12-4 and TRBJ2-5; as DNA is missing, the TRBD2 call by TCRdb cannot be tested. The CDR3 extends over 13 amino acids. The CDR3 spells CASSALLVEAAHF.

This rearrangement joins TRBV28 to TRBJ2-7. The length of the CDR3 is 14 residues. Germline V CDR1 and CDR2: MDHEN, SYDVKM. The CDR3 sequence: CASSFSKGFYEQYF.

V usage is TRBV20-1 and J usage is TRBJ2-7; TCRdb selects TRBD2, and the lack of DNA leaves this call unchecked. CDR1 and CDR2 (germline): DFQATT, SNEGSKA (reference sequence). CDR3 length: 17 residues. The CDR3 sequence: CSAPPSKGLATSYEQYF.

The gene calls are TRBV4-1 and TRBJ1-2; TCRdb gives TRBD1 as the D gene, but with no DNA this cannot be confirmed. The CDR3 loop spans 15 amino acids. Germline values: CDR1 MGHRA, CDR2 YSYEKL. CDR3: CASSVVGGLGYGYTF.

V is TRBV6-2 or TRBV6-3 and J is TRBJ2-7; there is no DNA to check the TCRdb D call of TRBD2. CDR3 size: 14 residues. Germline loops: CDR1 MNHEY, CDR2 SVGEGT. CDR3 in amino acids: CASSTSGRSYEQYF.

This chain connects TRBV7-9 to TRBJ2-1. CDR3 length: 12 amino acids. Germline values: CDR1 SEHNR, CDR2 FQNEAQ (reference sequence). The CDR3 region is CASTIVGFEQFF.

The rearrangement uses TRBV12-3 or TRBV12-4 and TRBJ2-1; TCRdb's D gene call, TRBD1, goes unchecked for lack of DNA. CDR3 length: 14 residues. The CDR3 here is CASSSPGTSNEQFF.

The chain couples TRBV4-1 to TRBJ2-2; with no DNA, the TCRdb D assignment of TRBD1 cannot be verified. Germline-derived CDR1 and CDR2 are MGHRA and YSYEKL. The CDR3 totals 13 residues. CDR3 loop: CASSAGTAGELFF.

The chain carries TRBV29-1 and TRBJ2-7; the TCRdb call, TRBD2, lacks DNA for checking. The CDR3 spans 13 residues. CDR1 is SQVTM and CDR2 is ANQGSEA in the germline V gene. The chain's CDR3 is CSVQSSGSYEQYF.

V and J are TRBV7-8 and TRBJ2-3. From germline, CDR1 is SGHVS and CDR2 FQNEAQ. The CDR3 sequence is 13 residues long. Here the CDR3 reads CASSPQNPDTQYF. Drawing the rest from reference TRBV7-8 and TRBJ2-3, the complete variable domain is GAGVSQSPRYKVAKRGQDVALRCDPISGHVSLFWYQQALGQGPEFLTYFQNEAQLDKSGLPSDRFFAERPEGSVSTLKIQRTQQEDSAVYLCASSPQNPDTQYFGPGTRLTVL.

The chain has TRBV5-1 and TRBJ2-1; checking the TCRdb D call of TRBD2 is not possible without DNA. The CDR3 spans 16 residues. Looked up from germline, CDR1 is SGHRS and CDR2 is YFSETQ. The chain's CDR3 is CASSFPGLAGYNEQFF.